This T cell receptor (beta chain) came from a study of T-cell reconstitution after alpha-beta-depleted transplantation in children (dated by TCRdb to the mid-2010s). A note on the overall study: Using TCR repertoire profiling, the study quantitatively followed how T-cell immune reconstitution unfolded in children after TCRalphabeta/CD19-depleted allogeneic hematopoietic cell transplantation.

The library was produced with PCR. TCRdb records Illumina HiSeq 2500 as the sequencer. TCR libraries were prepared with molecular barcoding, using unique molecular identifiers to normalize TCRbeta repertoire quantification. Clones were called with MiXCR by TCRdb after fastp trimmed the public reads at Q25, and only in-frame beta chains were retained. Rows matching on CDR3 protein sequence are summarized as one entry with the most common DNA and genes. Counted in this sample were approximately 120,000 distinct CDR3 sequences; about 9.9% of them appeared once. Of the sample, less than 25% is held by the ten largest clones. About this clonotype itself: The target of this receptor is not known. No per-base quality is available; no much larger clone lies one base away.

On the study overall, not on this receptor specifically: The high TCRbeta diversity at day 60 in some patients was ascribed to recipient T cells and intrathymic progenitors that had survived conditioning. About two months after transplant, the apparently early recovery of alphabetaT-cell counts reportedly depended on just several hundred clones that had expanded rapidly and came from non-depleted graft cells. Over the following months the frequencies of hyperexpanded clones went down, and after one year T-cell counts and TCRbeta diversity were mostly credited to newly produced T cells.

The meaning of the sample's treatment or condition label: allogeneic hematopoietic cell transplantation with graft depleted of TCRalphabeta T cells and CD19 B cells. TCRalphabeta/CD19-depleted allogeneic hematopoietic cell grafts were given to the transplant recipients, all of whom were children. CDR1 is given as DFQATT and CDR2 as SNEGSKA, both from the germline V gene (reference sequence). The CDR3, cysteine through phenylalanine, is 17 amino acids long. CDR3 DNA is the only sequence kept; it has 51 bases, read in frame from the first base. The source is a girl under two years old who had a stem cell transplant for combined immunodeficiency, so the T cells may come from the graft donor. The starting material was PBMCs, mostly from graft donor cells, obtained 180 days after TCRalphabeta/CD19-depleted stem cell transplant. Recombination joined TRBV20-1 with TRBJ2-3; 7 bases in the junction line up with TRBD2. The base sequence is TGCAGGGCTGCCTTGGCGGGAGTGGCCCCCCCCACAGATACGCAGTATTTT. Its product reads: CRAALAGVAPPTDTQYF.